The present TCR beta chain was sequenced within a study of blood T cell repertoires in COVID-19. Study information: Some COVID-19 samples were acute and others convalescent; all came from the United States, Italy and Spain. T cells, B-cell-depleted T cells, or PBMCs supplied cDNA or gDNA.

With 5 bases removed from V and 3 bases from J, the gap between germline ends came to 10 bases. Germline CDR1 and CDR2: LNHDA and SQIVND (reference sequence). The length of the CDR3 is 13 residues. Original analysis: Reference gene primers were amplified, and this amplification served to estimate nucleated cell counts. Only in-frame clones appear in the TCRdb table, and some are missing; sequencing was by immunoSEQ multiplex PCR. Clonal size and the V and J genes are those of that table, whereas D and trimming came from the DNA. The data contain 280,000 or so clones, approximately 90% of them seen just once; the ten biggest clones take up 5.5% to 8.5%.

The V gene is TRBV19, the J gene TRBJ1-1, with D possibly matching TRBD1 (5 bases). What was sequenced was peripheral blood. The sequence was obtained from a woman aged 30 to 39 who had recovered from COVID-19. Here the CDR3 DNA reads TGTGCCAGTAGTTTTAGACAGTACACTGAAGCTTTCTTT. Amino acid sequence: CASSFRQYTEAFF.